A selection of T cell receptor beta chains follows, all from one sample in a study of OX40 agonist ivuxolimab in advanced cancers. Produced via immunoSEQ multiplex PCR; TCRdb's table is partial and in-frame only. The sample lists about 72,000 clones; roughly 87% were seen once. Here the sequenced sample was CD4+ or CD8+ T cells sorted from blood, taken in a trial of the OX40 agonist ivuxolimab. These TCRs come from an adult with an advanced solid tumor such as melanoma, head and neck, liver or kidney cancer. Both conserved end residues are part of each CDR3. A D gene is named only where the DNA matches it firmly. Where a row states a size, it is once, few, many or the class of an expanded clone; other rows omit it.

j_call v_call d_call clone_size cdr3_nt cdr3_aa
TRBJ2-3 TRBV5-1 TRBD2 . TGCGCCAGCAGCCCAAAGTTGGGGGGGAGAACGCAGTATTTT CASSPKLGGRTQYF
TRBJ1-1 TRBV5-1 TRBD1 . TGCGCCAGCAGACAACAGGGGGCAAGCACTGAAGCTTTCTTT CASRQQGASTEAFF
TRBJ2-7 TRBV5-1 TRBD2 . TGCGCCACCAGCGGGGGGGGGACAGTTCTTCCCGAGCAGTACTTC CATSGGGTVLPEQYF
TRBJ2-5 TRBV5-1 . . TGCGCCAGCAGCGCGAACCCAGGGGAAGAGACCCAGTACTTC CASSANPGEETQYF
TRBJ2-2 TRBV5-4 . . TGTGCCAGCAGCCCCTGGGCGAACACCGGGGAGCTGTTTTTT CASSPWANTGELFF
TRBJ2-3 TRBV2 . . TGTGCCAGCAGTGGTACGGGAGTCCCAGATACGCAGTATTTT CASSGTGVPDTQYF
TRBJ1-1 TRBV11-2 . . TGTGCCAGCAGCTTATACGCATCAGCGGGTGCCTTGGCTTTCTTT CASSLYASAGALAFF
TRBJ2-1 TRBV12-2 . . TGTGCAAGTCGCTTAGCGGCACTCTACAATGAGCAGTTCTTC CASRLAALYNEQFF
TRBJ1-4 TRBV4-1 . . TGCGCCAGCTCCCGATCCGACAGGATTAATGAAAAACTGTTTTTT CASSRSDRINEKLFF
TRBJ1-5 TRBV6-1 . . TGTGCCAGCACTCAAAGGGGCGGTCAGCCCCAGCATTTT CASTQRGGQPQHF
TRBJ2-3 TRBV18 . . TGTGCCAGCTCCGACAGCACAGATACGCAGTATTTT CASSDSTDTQYF
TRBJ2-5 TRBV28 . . TGTGCCAGCAGTTTGTTTGGGTCCCAGTACTTC CASSLFGSQYF
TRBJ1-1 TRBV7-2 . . TGTGCCAGCAGCCTTTTTTGGGGTTCGAACACTGAAGCTTTCTTT CASSLFWGSNTEAFF
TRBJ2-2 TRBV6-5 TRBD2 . TGTGCCAGCAGTATAGCGGGCTCGAACACCGGGGAGCTGTTTTTT CASSIAGSNTGELFF
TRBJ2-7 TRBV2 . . TGTGCCAGCAGTGATTGGGGGGCGCGATACGAGCAGTACTTC CASSDWGARYEQYF
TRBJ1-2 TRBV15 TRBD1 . TGTGCCACCAGCGGGGGACAGGGGTGGAACTATGGCTACACCTTC CATSGGQGWNYGYTF
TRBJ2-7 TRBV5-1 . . TGCGCCAGCAGCCCTACGACAGGTCACGGGGGGGAGCAGTACTTC CASSPTTGHGGEQYF
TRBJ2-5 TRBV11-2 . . TGTGCCAGCAGCCTCCAAGAGACCCAGTACTTC CASSLQETQYF
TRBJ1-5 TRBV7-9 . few TGTGCCAGCAGCTTAGGTACAGGCTATAGTCAGCCCCAGCATTTT CASSLGTGYSQPQHF
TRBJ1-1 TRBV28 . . TGTGCCAGCAGCGGAGGGACGACCGTACCTGAAGCTTTCTTT CASSGGTTVPEAFF
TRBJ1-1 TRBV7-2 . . TGTGCCAGCAGCTTAGCAGGAAACACTGAAGCTTTCTTT CASSLAGNTEAFF
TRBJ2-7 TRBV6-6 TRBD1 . TGTGCCAGCAGTTCCCCGACAGGGACACCGGACGAGCAGTACTTC CASSSPTGTPDEQYF
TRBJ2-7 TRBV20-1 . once TGCAGTGCCAAGAGGGCGGTCGAGCAGTACTTC CSAKRAVEQYF
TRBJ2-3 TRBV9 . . TGTGCCAGCAGCGTACAACTAGCTCCAGATACGCAGTATTTT CASSVQLAPDTQYF
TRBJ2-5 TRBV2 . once TGTGCCAGCAGGCAAGACCAAGAGACCCAGTACTTC CASRQDQETQYF
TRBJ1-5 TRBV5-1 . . TGCGCCAGCAGCCCCCAAAGCAATCAGCCCCAGCATTTT CASSPQSNQPQHF
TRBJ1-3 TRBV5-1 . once TGCGCCAGCAGCTTGGGACAGGCAGCCTCTGGAAACACCATATATTTT CASSLGQAASGNTIYF
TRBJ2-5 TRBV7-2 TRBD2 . TGTGCCAGCAGCTTAGGACTAGCGGGGGCCGGGGAGGAGACCCAGTACTTC CASSLGLAGAGEETQYF
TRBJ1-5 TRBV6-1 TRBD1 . TGTGCCAGCATAGTGGGACAGGGCTTCATCCAGCCCCAGCATTTT CASIVGQGFIQPQHF
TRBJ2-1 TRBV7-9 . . TGTGCCAGCAGCTGGATCGATGACAATGAGCAGTTCTTC CASSWIDDNEQFF
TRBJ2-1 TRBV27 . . TGTGCCAGTACCGGGAGAGGAGGCTCCTACAATGAGCAGTTCTTC CASTGRGGSYNEQFF
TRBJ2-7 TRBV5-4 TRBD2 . TGTGCCAGCAGCTTGGGAGCTAGCGGGGGGCTTAGCTCCTACGAGCAGTACTTC CASSLGASGGLSSYEQYF
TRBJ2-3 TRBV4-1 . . TGCGCCAGCAGCTACAACCGGGGTGGGGATACGCAGTATTTT CASSYNRGGDTQYF
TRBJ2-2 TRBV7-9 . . TGTGCCAGCAGCCATGCTGGACAGTACCGATTCACCGGGGAGCTGTTTTTT CASSHAGQYRFTGELFF
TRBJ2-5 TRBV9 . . TGTGCCAGCAGCGTAGCCGGCGGGACAGTTGAGACCCAGTACTTC CASSVAGGTVETQYF
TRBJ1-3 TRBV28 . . TGTGCCAGCAGTTTTTTGGACAGTGCACTAAACACCATATATTTT CASSFLDSALNTIYF
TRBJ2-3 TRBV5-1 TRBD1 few TGCGCCAGCAGCTTGAGGGACAGGGATACGCAGTATTTT CASSLRDRDTQYF
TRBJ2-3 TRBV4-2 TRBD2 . TGTGCCAGCAGCCCCGTGGGCGGGAGGGCCCAGTATTTT CASSPVGGRAQYF
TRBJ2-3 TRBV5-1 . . TGCGCCAGCAGCTTGGGAGCAAGCACAGATACGCAGTATTTT CASSLGASTDTQYF
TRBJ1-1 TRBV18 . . TGTGCCAGCTCACCGCTTCCAACGAACACTGAAGCTTTCTTT CASSPLPTNTEAFF
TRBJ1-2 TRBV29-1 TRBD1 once TGCAGCGTTGGGGGGGACAGGGCAGACTATGGCTACACCTTC CSVGGDRADYGYTF
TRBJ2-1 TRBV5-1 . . TGCGCCAGCAGCTTGGGGGGAATGGGGAATGAGCAGTTCTTC CASSLGGMGNEQFF
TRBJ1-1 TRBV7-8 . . TGTGCCAGCAGCTTCCGTACGAGCCATGAAGCTTTCTTT CASSFRTSHEAFF